This T cell receptor beta chain is from a study of blood T cell repertoires in COVID-19 (dated by TCRdb to 2020 to 2021). About the study as a whole: Samples from collaborators originated in the United States, Italy and Spain and spanned both the acute and convalescent phases of COVID-19. The prospective study material was composed of cDNA or gDNA derived from T cells, B-cell-depleted T cells, or PBMCs. The dataset comprised deeply sampled blood TCRbeta repertoires from subjects exposed to, actively infected with, or recovered from COVID-19. A freely available public database, intended as a resource for researchers studying the immune response to SARS-CoV-2, is where the repertoires were released. The samples were drawn from the first 160 participants of the ongoing ImmuneRACE study and from 1,254 subjects provided by 6 global collaborators. Sample metadata almost always included a de-identified subject ID, COVID-19 status, age in years and sex. HLA class I and class II types, where available, came from metadata supplied by the sample provider rather than from assay-based typing. What the research found in general, with its limitations: The quantity of clinical and demographic metadata differed by source and by participant and was supplied without curation.

The immunoSEQ Assay, a bias-controlled multiplex PCR, was used to amplify TCRbeta CDR3 regions from genomic DNA. Concerning the study's data processing: Within the assay, amplification of reference gene primers was used to estimate how many nucleated cells each sample contained. To quantify the absolute abundance of each unique TCRbeta CDR3 rearrangement, sequence reads were collapsed and filtered. For each sample, productive Simpson clonality was calculated by taking the square root of Simpson's diversity index across productive rearrangements. TCRdb stores this immuneACCESS table with in-frame sequences only. Part of the clones is absent; in the studies checked, under half of the shortfall reflects unresolved V genes, and no reason is known for the rest. D and trimming were read from the DNA, whereas the V and J calls and clone size are those reported in that table. For this sample the table gives 350,000 to 500,000 clones, of which around nine tenths were detected only once. The ten largest make up 0.7% to 0.85% of the sample.

One collaborating source in Seattle enrolled patients while the patients were actively infected and followed the patients over time throughout the course of disease. Whole blood was collected in K2EDTA tubes by collaborating institutions according to the institutions' own protocols. For TCRbeta analysis, collaborators shipped samples in one of three forms: frozen whole blood, isolated PBMCs, or DNA extracted from either of those sample types. A word on this clone: The clone's antigen remains unknown. No base quality values were provided; no much bigger clone lies one nucleotide off.

Sample: peripheral blood. The TCR originated in a man between 18 and 29 years old with COVID-19, enrolled during active disease.

In nucleotides, the sequence is TGTGCCAGCAGCTTAACGGCAAGGGGGAATGAAAAACTGTTTTTT. This translates into CASSLTARGNEKLFF. The V and J genes are TRBV11-3 and TRBJ1-4; matching of 6 bases hints at TRBD1 as the D gene. V lost 2 bases and J lost 5 bases; the stretch between them is 12 bases long. The CDR3 spans 15 residues, from the cysteine through the phenylalanine. Only the CDR3 part of the read is kept: 45 bases, read in frame from the first base. CDR1 and CDR2, per the germline V gene, are SGHNT and YENEEA.